The 26 T cell receptor beta chains given below trace back to one sample, sequenced in a study of control samples from healthy donors and cancer patients. Method: immunoSEQ multiplex PCR; TCRdb's copy keeps in-frame clones and lacks some. The data show 95,000 to 150,000 clones, with over 75% seen just once and roughly 1.9% held by the top ten. Sequences were obtained from blood. The receptors shown here come from a man younger than 35 in good health.

The chain carries TRBV30 and TRBJ1-2, with D unresolved. The germline V gene encodes CDR1 GTSNPN and CDR2 SVGIG (reference sequence). This CDR3 contains 14 residues. Deletions cut 2 bases from V and 1 base from J, with 11 bases between. The CDR3 region has the DNA TGTGCCTGGAGTTTCGACTACTTTAACTATGGCTACACCTTC. As protein: CAWSFDYFNYGYTF.

This clone was counted ten times or more. The chain recombines TRBV15 with TRBJ1-1; D gene ambiguous. Trimming took 4 bases from V and 2 from J, leaving 5 bases between them. This CDR3 has 12 amino acids. Germline loops: CDR1 LNHNV, CDR2 YYDKDF (reference sequence). As DNA, the CDR3 is TGTGCCACCAGCACACACAACACTGAAGCTTTCTTT. It encodes CATSTHNTEAFF. The whole variable domain, remainder taken from reference TRBV15 and TRBJ1-1, is DAMVIQNPRYQVTQFGKPVTLSCSQTLNHNVMYWYQQKSSQAPKLLFHYYDKDFNNEADTPDNFQSRRPNTSFCFLDIRSPGLGDTAMYLCATSTHNTEAFFGQGTRLTVV.

V gene TRBV11-2 combines with J gene TRBJ2-1; 8 nucleotides align to TRBD2. The germline V gene has CDR1 SGHAT and CDR2 FQNNGV. Trimming removed 3 bases from V and 10 bases from J; junction bases left unmatched: 8. This CDR3 contains 14 residues. The CDR3 nucleotides read TGTGCCAGCAGCTTTAGCGGGACCCGGCGGGAGCAGTTCTTC. Its protein is CASSFSGTRREQFF. Looking up the rest from reference TRBV11-2 and TRBJ2-1 gives the full variable domain: EAGVAQSPRYKIIEKRQSVAFWCNPISGHATLYWYQQILGQGPKLLIQFQNNGVVDDSQLPKDRFSAERLKGVDSTLKIQPAKLEDSAVYLCASSFSGTRREQFFGPGTRLTVL.

This chain connects TRBV5-1 to TRBJ1-1; 7 bases line up with TRBD1. Per germline, CDR1 SGHRS and CDR2 YFSETQ. This CDR3 contains 14 residues. J gave up 1 base and V 3 bases, and 3 bases lay outside the gene matches. CDR3: CASSWGQQNTEAFF. DNA for the CDR3: TGCGCCAGCAGCTGGGGACAGCAGAACACTGAAGCTTTCTTT.

This clone was seen a few times. This sequence joins TRBV7-3 and TRBJ2-7, with D perhaps matching TRBD2 (6 bases). The V end lost 2 bases, the J end lost 5 bases, and 10 bases lay between the germline ends. CDR1 and CDR2 from the germline V gene are SGHTA and FQGTGA. This CDR3 is 13 amino acids long. The CDR3 here is CASSLSRGNEQYF. In DNA form, the CDR3 reads TGTGCCAGCAGCTTATCACGGGGGAACGAGCAGTACTTC.

Regarding this clone: Within the sample, other DNA sequences also encode this same CDR3. For the CDR3, the DNA is TGTGCCAGCAGTCTGAGGAATGAGCAGTTCTTC. Translation: CASSLRNEQFF. The chain joins TRBV27 to TRBJ2-1; D is ambiguous. The CDR3 sequence is 11 residues long. V was cut by 5 bases and J by 7 bases, with 6 bases left in between. Germline assignment: CDR1 MNHEY and CDR2 SMNVEV (reference sequence).

This clone was seen more than once but under ten times. Its ends do not fully match the called genes, so a read error is possible. The V call is TRBV16, the J call TRBJ1-1; tentative D call: TRBD1 (5 bases). The germline CDR1 and CDR2 sequences are KGHSY and FQNENV. This CDR3 spans 15 amino acids. CDR3 residues: CASSQSSRVNTEAFF. In DNA, the CDR3 is TGTGCCAGCAGCCAATCAAGCAGGGTGAATACTGAAGCTTTCTTT.

The chain uses TRBV2 and TRBJ2-7; weak D call: TRBD2 (7 bases). This CDR3 has 12 amino acids. Germline values: CDR1 SNHLY, CDR2 FYNNEI. The ends were cut back, 5 bases at V and 5 bases at J, with 10 bases in the middle. CDR3 DNA sequence: TGTGCCAGCAGTCGAGGGGGGGACGAGCAGTACTTC. Translating gives CASSRGGDEQYF.

This clone showed up just a few times. The V call is TRBV6-4, the J call TRBJ2-2, with D unclear. V lost 7 bases to trimming and J lost 6 bases, with 18 bases between them. This CDR3 region has 15 residues. Germline V gene sequence: CDR1 MRHNA, CDR2 SNTAGT. The CDR3 here is CASTHDAGRAGELFF. CDR3 DNA sequence: TGTGCCAGCACCCACGACGCAGGTCGGGCCGGGGAGCTGTTTTTT.

The V gene is TRBV2, the J gene TRBJ2-2; 11 nucleotides align to TRBD2. With V trimmed by 4 bases and J by 5 bases, 3 bases remained unmatched. The CDR3 contains 15 residues. CDR1 and CDR2 from the germline V gene are SNHLY and FYNNEI. The CDR3 bases are TGTGCCAGCAGTGTCTTAGCGGGAGGGACCGGGGAGCTGTTTTTT. Its protein is CASSVLAGGTGELFF.

The chain joins TRBV2 to TRBJ2-5; D call uncertain. This CDR3 spans 14 amino acids. Trimming removed 8 bases from V and 3 bases from J, with 16 bases in between. In germline, CDR1 is SNHLY, CDR2 FYNNEI. This CDR3 is CASPMISVEETQYF. The CDR3 bases are TGTGCCAGCCCGATGATAAGCGTGGAAGAGACCCAGTACTTC.

This clone has just one count. The rearrangement uses TRBV7-2 and TRBJ2-1, with D unresolved. CDR1 and CDR2 (germline): SGHTA, FQGNSA. This CDR3 comprises 15 residues. The V and J ends lost 4 bases and 5 bases respectively, with 15 bases between them. CDR3 DNA: TGTGCCAGCAGCTCCCTCTTCGGTTTCGACAATGAGCAGTTCTTC. Its translation is CASSSLFGFDNEQFF. Based on the CDR3 plus reference TRBV7-2 and TRBJ2-1, the full variable domain is GAGVSQSPSNKVTEKGKDVELRCDPISGHTALYWYRQSLGQGLEFLIYFQGNSAPDKSGLPSDRFSAERTGGSVSTLTIQRTQQEDSAVYLCASSSLFGFDNEQFFGPGTRLTVL.

The chain employs TRBV6-2 or TRBV6-3 and TRBJ2-7; TRBD1 might be the D (6 bases). V dropped 7 bases and J dropped 3 bases, with 13 bases sitting between them. Germline V lookup: CDR1 MNHEY, CDR2 SVGEGT. CDR3 size: 13 residues. In DNA, the CDR3 is TGTGCCAGCACCCCAACAGGGAGCTACGAGCAGTACTTC. This sequence encodes CASTPTGSYEQYF.

The chain uses TRBV2 and TRBJ2-1; D perhaps matches TRBD2 (5 bases). This CDR3 comprises 13 residues. Germline values: CDR1 SNHLY, CDR2 FYNNEI. V was shortened by 6 bases and J by 7 bases, with 13 bases between the two germline ends. This chain's CDR3 is CASSPTSGNEQFF. In nucleotides, the CDR3 is TGTGCCAGCAGCCCCACCAGCGGAAATGAGCAGTTCTTC. The whole variable domain, filled in from reference TRBV2 and TRBJ2-1, reads EPEVTQTPSHQVTQMGQEVILRCVPISNHLYFYWYRQILGQKVEFLVSFYNNEISEKSEIFDDQFSVERPDGSNFTLKIRSTKLEDSAMYFCASSPTSGNEQFFGPGTRLTVL.

The chain joins TRBV4-3 to TRBJ2-7, with a possible D match to TRBD2 (5 bases). The germline V gene encodes CDR1 LGHNA and CDR2 YSLEER. Trimming removed 0 bases at V and 3 bases at J, with 21 bases between. The CDR3 covers 18 residues. The CDR3 nucleotides are TGCGCCAGCAGCCAAGATCATTTCGGGGTAGGGAGCTACTACGAGCAGTACTTC. Amino acid sequence: CASSQDHFGVGSYYEQYF.

This clone appeared once. The chain is built from TRBV6-5 and TRBJ2-3; D is unclear. Germline V CDR1 and CDR2: MNHEY, SVGAGI. V was cut by 0 bases and J by 1 base, with 5 bases left in between. The CDR3 covers 14 residues. CDR3 DNA sequence: TGTGCCAGCAGTTACTCGATGGGCACAGATACGCAGTATTTT. As protein: CASSYSMGTDTQYF.

This clone has just one count. V gene TRBV27 combines with J gene TRBJ2-1, with TRBD2 matching over 14 bases. Germline lookup yields CDR1 MNHEY and CDR2 SMNVEV (reference sequence). The CDR3 length is 14 residues. V was pared by 4 bases and J by 15 bases, with 8 bases of the junction left unmatched. CDR3 region: CASSSTSGRALGFF. The CDR3 DNA is TGTGCCAGCAGTTCGACTAGCGGGAGGGCCTTGGGGTTCTTC.

The CDR3, as DNA: TGTGCCAGTAGTATACGGGTAGCAGATACGCAGTATTTT. It is translated as CASSIRVADTQYF. The V gene is TRBV19, the J gene TRBJ2-3; D unresolved. The CDR3 spans 13 residues. Per germline, CDR1 LNHDA and CDR2 SQIVND (reference sequence). Trimming pared 2 bases from V and 4 bases from J, leaving 7 bases between.

The chain couples TRBV6-4 to TRBJ2-3, with D unresolved. The germline gives CDR1 MRHNA, CDR2 SNTAGT. The CDR3 loop spans 15 amino acids. Trimming shortened V by 5 bases and J by 0 bases, and 12 bases separated the two germline ends. The CDR3 here is CASSTGGTSTDTQYF. DNA of the CDR3: TGTGCCAGCAGTACTGGCGGAACTAGCACAGATACGCAGTATTTT.

The gene calls are TRBV10-2 and TRBJ1-1, with no clear D. Between the trimmed V and J ends, which lost 4 bases and 5 bases, there was a span of 17 bases. The CDR3 spans 15 residues. Germline V gene sequence: CDR1 WSHSY, CDR2 SAAADI. The CDR3 DNA is TGCGCCAGCAGTGGAATAGGGCGGACTAGTACTGAAGCTTTCTTT. Translated: CASSGIGRTSTEAFF.

V gene TRBV15 combines with J gene TRBJ1-1; a weak D match, TRBD1 (5 bases). Between the trimmed V and J ends, which lost 0 bases and 5 bases, there was a span of 19 bases. Germline values: CDR1 LNHNV, CDR2 YYDKDF (reference sequence). This CDR3 is 17 amino acids long. Here the CDR3 DNA reads TGTGCCACCAGCAGAGACCCCCGGCAGGGAGGCGGTACTGAAGCTTTCTTT. This sequence encodes CATSRDPRQGGGTEAFF.

V is TRBV11-2 and J is TRBJ2-1; a possible D gene is TRBD1 (6 bases). The length of the CDR3 is 13 residues. The V gene lost 5 bases and the J gene lost 15 bases, with 20 bases spanning the gap. The germline V gene encodes CDR1 SGHAT and CDR2 FQNNGV. The CDR3 sequence: CASSPPVRGGTFF. The CDR3 DNA reads TGTGCCAGCAGCCCCCCGGTTAGAGGGGGTACGTTCTTC.

There are a few counts of this clone. This CDR3 reads CASSHDSMNTEAFF. Written as DNA, the CDR3 is TGTGCCAGCAGCCATGACAGCATGAACACTGAAGCTTTCTTT. This chain joins TRBV7-9 and TRBJ1-1; the D gene is possibly TRBD1 (5 bases). CDR1 SEHNR and CDR2 FQNEAQ come from the germline V gene (reference sequence). The CDR3 length is 14 residues. Trimming pared 5 bases from V and 0 bases from J, leaving 10 bases between.

The chain has TRBV12-2 and TRBJ2-1. TRBV12-2 is a pseudogene segment. CDR3 length equals 13 residues. CDR3 in amino acids: CASRPIGDDEQFF. The CDR3, as DNA: TGTGCAAGTCGCCCTATAGGTGACGATGAGCAGTTCTTC.

J is TRBJ1-3 and V is TRBV29-1, with D possibly TRBD1 on 6 matching bases. V lost 7 bases to trimming and J lost 4 bases, with 11 bases between them. This CDR3 comprises 12 residues. Germline V CDR1 and CDR2: SQVTM, ANQGSEA. CDR3 sequence (DNA): TGCAGCGGCAAGACAGGCGGAAACACCATATATTTT. Its protein is CSGKTGGNTIYF.

The chain recombines TRBV9 with TRBJ1-1; D call uncertain. The V end was cut by 0 bases, the J end by 7 bases, with 16 bases between. Germline V gene data show CDR1 as SGDLS and CDR2 as YYNGEE. CDR3 length equals 15 residues. The CDR3 nucleotides read TGTGCCAGCAGCGTAGTACCCGGGCTAGCTTATGAAGCTTTCTTT. It encodes CASSVVPGLAYEAFF.